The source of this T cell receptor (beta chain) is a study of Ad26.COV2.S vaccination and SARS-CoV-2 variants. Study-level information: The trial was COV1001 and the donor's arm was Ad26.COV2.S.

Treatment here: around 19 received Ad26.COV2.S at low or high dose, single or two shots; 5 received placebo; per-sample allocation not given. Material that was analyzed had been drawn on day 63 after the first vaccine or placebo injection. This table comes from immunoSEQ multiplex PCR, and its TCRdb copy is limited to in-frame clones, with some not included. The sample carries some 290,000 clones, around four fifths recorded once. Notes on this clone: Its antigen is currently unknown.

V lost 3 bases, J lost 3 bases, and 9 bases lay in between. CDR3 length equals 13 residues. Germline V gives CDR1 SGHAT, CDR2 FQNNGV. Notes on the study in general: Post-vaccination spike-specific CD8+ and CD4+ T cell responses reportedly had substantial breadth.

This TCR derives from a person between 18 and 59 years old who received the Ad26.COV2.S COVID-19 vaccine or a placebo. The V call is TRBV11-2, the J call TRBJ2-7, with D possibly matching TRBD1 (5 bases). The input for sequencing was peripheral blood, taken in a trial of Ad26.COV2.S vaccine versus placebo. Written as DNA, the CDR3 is TGTGCCAGCAGCTTCGACAGCCACTACGAGCAGTACTTC. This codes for CASSFDSHYEQYF.